The 29 T cell receptor beta chains reported below all come from one sample, sequenced in a study of blood T cell repertoires in COVID-19. The protocol was immunoSEQ multiplex PCR, while the TCRdb copy is restricted to in-frame clones and leaves out a portion. The sample gives 150,000 to 250,000 clones, about nine tenths of which show up once; 2% to 2.5% is in the top ten. Input material: PBMCs or T cells enriched from blood (not recorded which). The receptors were gathered from a young woman who had recovered from COVID-19.

For this clone: Mismatch with germline at one junction end may stem from a read error. This chain joins TRBV12-3 or TRBV12-4 and TRBJ1-1, with 12 nucleotides matching TRBD1. The CDR3 spans 13 residues. CDR3 DNA: TGTGCCAGCAGCCCGGGACAGGGGGCGGTGAAGGTCTTT. Encoded protein: CASSPGQGAVKVF.

The chain joins TRBV7-7 to TRBJ2-7, with 11 bases identical to TRBD2. Losses at the gene ends were 1 base for V and 6 bases for J; bases not matched to a gene: 2. The CDR3 loop spans 14 amino acids. The germline gives CDR1 SSHAT, CDR2 FNYEAQ (reference sequence). As DNA, the CDR3 is TGTGCCAGCAGCTTAGGGCTAGCGGGGGGCGAGCAGTACTTC. Residues: CASSLGLAGGEQYF.

The rearrangement links TRBV24-1 to TRBJ1-1; tentatively, D is TRBD1 (5 bases). From germline, CDR1 is KGHDR and CDR2 SFDVKD. This CDR3 is built from 14 residues. Trimming pared 2 bases from V and 2 bases from J, leaving 8 bases between. CDR3 DNA sequence: TGTGCCACCAGTGATTGGGGGGATAACACTGAAGCTTTCTTT. This translates into CATSDWGDNTEAFF.

J is TRBJ2-5 and V is TRBV6-5; D is uncertain. V lost 8 bases to trimming and J lost 0 bases, with 16 bases between them. This CDR3 is built from 15 residues. Germline CDR1 is MNHEY and CDR2 is SVGAGI. The CDR3 nucleotides are TGTGCCAGCGTTCTTGGAGACTGGGACCAAGAGACCCAGTACTTC. Protein: CASVLGDWDQETQYF.

The genes are TRBV2 and TRBJ1-1; a weak D match, TRBD1 (6 bases). Germline V gene data show CDR1 as SNHLY and CDR2 as FYNNEI. The CDR3 extends over 12 amino acids. V lost 6 bases, J lost 5 bases, and 10 bases lay in between. The CDR3 sequence is CASRAQGTEAFF. CDR3 DNA: TGTGCCAGCAGAGCACAGGGAACTGAAGCTTTCTTT.

This rearrangement joins TRBV7-2 to TRBJ2-7; TRBD2 is a possible D gene (6 bases). V lost 0 bases and J lost 3, with 12 bases in between. The V gene's germline CDR1 is SGHTA and CDR2 FQGNSA. CDR3 length equals 15 residues. The CDR3 loop is CASSLAVRGGYEQYF. Written as DNA, the CDR3 is TGTGCCAGCAGCTTAGCAGTCCGGGGAGGCTACGAGCAGTACTTC.

This clone appeared many times. The V call is TRBV9, the J call TRBJ2-2; D is ambiguous. The CDR3 extends over 15 amino acids. Trimming removed 4 bases from V and 0 bases from J, with 10 bases in between. CDR1 and CDR2 (germline): SGDLS, YYNGEE. The CDR3 sequence is CASSSRPSNTGELFF. CDR3 bases: TGTGCCAGCAGCTCCAGGCCGTCGAACACCGGGGAGCTGTTTTTT.

The CDR3 nucleotides read TGCGCCAGCAGCCCTGGGACTAGCGGTTACAATGAGCAGTTCTTC. Translation: CASSPGTSGYNEQFF. The chain recombines TRBV5-1 with TRBJ2-1, with TRBD2 matching 11 bases. From germline, CDR1 is SGHRS and CDR2 YFSETQ. V dropped 4 bases and J dropped 4; count of bases not matched to a gene: 4. This CDR3 spans 15 amino acids.

The J gene is TRBJ2-2, the V gene TRBV19, with TRBD1 as a possible D gene (5 bases). With 10 bases removed from V and 7 bases from J, the gap between germline ends came to 19 bases. CDR3 size: 14 residues. Germline CDR1 reads LNHDA; CDR2 reads SQIVND (reference sequence). CDR3 in amino acids: CAIRQGSRSGELFF. The CDR3, as DNA: TGTGCCATCCGTCAGGGATCAAGGAGCGGGGAGCTGTTTTTT.

The chain links TRBV7-3 to TRBJ2-3; a possible D gene is TRBD2 (6 bases). The V gene's germline CDR1 is SGHTA and CDR2 FQGTGA. The CDR3 contains 14 residues. The V end was cut by 4 bases, the J end by 9 bases, with 17 bases between. The CDR3: CASSSLGGGGTQYF. DNA for the CDR3: TGTGCCAGCAGCTCCCTCGGGGGTGGCGGGACGCAGTATTTT.

The chain carries TRBV3-1 (or the pseudogene TRBV3-2) and TRBJ2-2; 7 bases are a match to TRBD1. This CDR3 spans 14 amino acids. V lost 8 bases, J lost 0 bases, and 3 bases stayed unmatched. Germline V gene data show CDR1 as LGHDT and CDR2 as YNNKEL (reference sequence). CDR3 DNA: TGTGCCAGCGAGGGGGCTGCGAACACCGGGGAGCTGTTTTTT. Its protein is CASEGAANTGELFF.

The CDR3 region has the DNA TGTGCCAGCAGCTCCGACAGGGGGAAGGGTACTGAAGCTTTCTTT. Translation gives CASSSDRGKGTEAFF. The genes are TRBV11-3 and TRBJ1-1; 9 nucleotides line up with TRBD1. Per germline, CDR1 SGHNT and CDR2 YENEEA. V gave up 4 bases and J gave up 5 bases; unmatched junction bases: 8. This CDR3 contains 15 residues.

This clone appeared a few times. J is TRBJ1-2 and V is TRBV6-5, with 7 bases fitting TRBD1. The CDR3 spans 14 residues. CDR1 and CDR2 from the germline V gene are MNHEY and SVGAGI. V was clipped by 7 bases and J by 4 bases; unmatched bases: 9. The CDR3 region is CASMNRGASYGYTF. The CDR3 coding sequence is TGTGCCAGCATGAACAGGGGTGCCTCCTATGGCTACACCTTC.

This chain links TRBV19 with TRBJ1-6, with D perhaps TRBD1 (5 bases). CDR1 and CDR2 (germline): LNHDA, SQIVND (reference sequence). The length of the CDR3 is 15 residues. Trimming removed 3 bases at V and 3 bases at J, with 9 bases between. CDR3 DNA sequence: TGTGCCAGTAGTATTGGGGGGGTCTATAATTCACCCCTCCACTTT. This translates into CASSIGGVYNSPLHF.

V usage is TRBV18 and J usage is TRBJ1-1, with 7 nucleotides matching TRBD1. This CDR3 is built from 14 residues. V was clipped by 5 bases and J by 1 base; unmatched bases: 4. Germline V gene sequence: CDR1 KGHSH, CDR2 LQKENI. This CDR3 reads CASSSRQGNTEAFF. The CDR3 DNA follows: TGTGCCAGCTCATCCCGACAGGGGAACACTGAAGCTTTCTTT.

This rearrangement joins TRBV4-2 to TRBJ2-1; 7 bases are shared with TRBD2. The CDR3 is 16 amino acids. The germline V gene has CDR1 LGHNA and CDR2 YNFKEQ. After removal of 1 base from V and 1 base from J, the junction contained 4 bases not matched to a gene. CDR3 amino acids: CASSQGAGWSYNEQFF. CDR3 DNA: TGTGCCAGCAGCCAAGGAGCGGGGTGGTCCTACAATGAGCAGTTCTTC.

This clone showed up just a few times. The rearrangement joins TRBV6-1 to TRBJ1-4; 8 bases fit TRBD1. The J segment lost 8 bases and the V segment lost 0 bases, leaving 2 bases of the junction unmatched. The CDR3 extends over 14 amino acids. CDR1 MNHNS and CDR2 SASEGT come from the germline V gene. The CDR3: CASSEAGTGEKLFF. CDR3 DNA sequence: TGTGCCAGCAGTGAAGCAGGGACAGGAGAAAAACTGTTTTTT.

V and J are TRBV9 and TRBJ2-5, with 12 bases fitting TRBD2. Germline V gene lookup returns CDR1 SGDLS and CDR2 YYNGEE. The junction had 3 bases not matched to a gene; V was cut back by 4 bases and J by 2 bases. CDR3 length equals 15 residues. The CDR3 reads CASSSSGGAQETQYF. CDR3 sequence (DNA): TGTGCCAGCAGCTCTAGCGGGGGGGCTCAAGAGACCCAGTACTTC.

This chain joins TRBV5-1 and TRBJ2-1; 7 nucleotides match TRBD2. V lost 1 base and J lost 8; bases outside the gene matches: 12. Germline CDR1 and CDR2: SGHRS and YFSETQ. The CDR3 totals 16 residues. CDR3 residues: CASSLLPAGESDEQFF. CDR3 in DNA: TGCGCCAGCAGCTTGTTACCGGCGGGAGAGTCTGATGAGCAGTTCTTC.

The V call is TRBV30, the J call TRBJ2-1, with TRBD1 matching 7 bases. V gave up 0 bases and J gave up 2 bases; unmatched junction bases: 7. The CDR3 contains 16 residues. Germline V CDR1 and CDR2: GTSNPN, SVGIG (reference sequence). The CDR3 sequence is CAWSVRDSGAYNEQFF. The CDR3 DNA sequence: TGTGCCTGGAGTGTACGGGACAGTGGGGCCTACAATGAGCAGTTCTTC.

The J gene is TRBJ1-1, the V gene TRBV30; tentative D call: TRBD1 (6 bases). Per germline, CDR1 GTSNPN and CDR2 SVGIG (reference sequence). The CDR3 runs 14 residues. The ends were cut back, 0 bases at V and 0 bases at J, with 8 bases in the middle. The CDR3 nucleotides read TGTGCCTGGAGTGTACAGGGACTGAACACTGAAGCTTTCTTT. It is translated as CAWSVQGLNTEAFF.

The CDR3 nucleotides are TGCAGTGCTGCCCCGGGCACTGAAGCTTTCTTT. Translating gives CSAAPGTEAFF. The chain has TRBV20-1 and TRBJ1-1; D is uncertain. V was clipped by 5 bases and J by 4 bases, with 8 bases between them. Germline CDR1 reads DFQATT; CDR2 reads SNEGSKA (reference sequence). This CDR3 has 11 residues.

The chain uses TRBV6-5 and TRBJ2-2; 7 bases line up with TRBD2. There are 14 residues in the CDR3. The junction had 4 bases not matched to a gene; V was cut back by 9 bases and J by 0 bases. Germline loops: CDR1 MNHEY, CDR2 SVGAGI. The CDR3 loop is CASKRDTNTGELFF. The CDR3 nucleotides read TGTGCCAGTAAGCGGGATACGAACACCGGGGAGCTGTTTTTT.

This clone was found once. The V gene is TRBV5-8, the J gene TRBJ1-4; 8 bases match TRBD1. The J segment lost 8 bases and the V segment lost 0 bases, leaving 9 bases of the junction unmatched. From germline, CDR1 is SGHTS and CDR2 YDEGEE. The CDR3 has 16 amino acids. The CDR3 DNA reads as TGTGCCAGCAGCTTGGCTGGCAGGGGGCCACAAGAAAAACTGTTTTTT. Residues: CASSLAGRGPQEKLFF.

The genes are TRBV3-1 (or the pseudogene TRBV3-2) and TRBJ2-6; TRBD1 might be the D (6 bases). The germline V gene encodes CDR1 LGHDT and CDR2 YNNKEL (reference sequence). V lost 4 bases and J 4 bases, leaving 11 bases between the germline ends. This CDR3 is built from 15 residues. The CDR3 region is CASSLTGNGANVLTF. The DNA of the CDR3 is TGTGCCAGCAGCCTAACAGGGAACGGGGCCAACGTCCTGACTTTC.

The rearrangement uses TRBV5-8 and TRBJ2-7, with 10 bases fitting TRBD2. The CDR3 has 17 residues. In germline, CDR1 is SGHTS, CDR2 YDEGEE. Germline trimming cut 0 bases from V and 2 bases from J; bases unmatched to any gene: 8. The CDR3 loop is CASSLVTSGPDTYEQYF. The CDR3 nucleotides read TGTGCCAGCAGCTTGGTGACTAGCGGGCCGGATACCTACGAGCAGTACTTC. The full variable domain, in which reference TRBV5-8 and TRBJ2-7 provide the parts outside the CDR3, is EAGVTQSPTHLIKTRGQQATLRCSPISGHTSVYWYQQALGLGLQFLLWYDEGEERNRGNFPPRFSGRQFPNYSSELNVNALELEDSALYLCASSLVTSGPDTYEQYFGPGTRLTVT.

This CDR3 is CASSRLGQGSETQYF. The CDR3 region has the DNA TGTGCCAGCAGCCGCTTGGGACAGGGGTCGGAGACCCAGTACTTC. This chain connects TRBV5-6 to TRBJ2-5, with 10 positions matching TRBD1. The germline gives CDR1 SGHDT, CDR2 YYEEEE. This CDR3 region has 15 residues. V dropped 4 bases and J dropped 5; count of bases not matched to a gene: 8.

The genes are TRBV5-1 and TRBJ2-7; D gene unclear. Germline-derived CDR1 and CDR2 are SGHRS and YFSETQ. V lost 0 bases and J lost 5, with 9 bases in between. The CDR3 extends over 13 amino acids. The CDR3 protein is CASSLDVADEQYF. CDR3 bases: TGCGCCAGCAGCTTGGATGTAGCTGACGAGCAGTACTTC. Full variable domain (remainder filled in from reference TRBV5-1 and TRBJ2-7): KAGVTQTPRYLIKTRGQQVTLSCSPISGHRSVSWYQQTPGQGLQFLFEYFSETQRNKGNFPGRFSGRQFSNSRSEMNVSTLELGDSALYLCASSLDVADEQYFGPGTRLTVT.

V is TRBV10-3 and J is TRBJ1-1; possible D gene TRBD1, 6 bases. The CDR3 is 16 amino acids. CDR1 and CDR2 (germline): ENHRY, SYGVKD. Trimming took 6 bases from V and 1 from J, leaving 18 bases between them. The DNA of the CDR3 is TGTGCCATCAGGGAACAACAGGGAGGGAAGAACACTGAAGCTTTCTTT. Translated, it gives CAIREQQGGKNTEAFF.